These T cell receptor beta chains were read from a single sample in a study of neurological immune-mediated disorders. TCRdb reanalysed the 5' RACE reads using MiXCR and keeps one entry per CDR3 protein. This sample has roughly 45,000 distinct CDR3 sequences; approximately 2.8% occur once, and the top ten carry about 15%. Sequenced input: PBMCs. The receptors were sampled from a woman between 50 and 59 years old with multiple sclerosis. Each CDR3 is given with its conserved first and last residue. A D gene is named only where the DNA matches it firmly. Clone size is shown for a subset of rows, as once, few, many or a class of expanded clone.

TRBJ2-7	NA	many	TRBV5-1	CASSVTGLRTYEQYF	TGCGCCAGCAGCGTAACAGGGTTAAGGACCTACGAGCAGTACTTC
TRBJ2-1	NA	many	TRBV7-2	CASSFGQGIYNEQFF	TGTGCCAGCAGCTTTGGCCAGGGGATCTACAATGAGCAGTTCTTC
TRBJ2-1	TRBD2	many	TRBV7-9	CASRRRLAGADNEQFF	TGTGCCAGCAGACGACGACTAGCGGGAGCCGACAATGAGCAGTTCTTC
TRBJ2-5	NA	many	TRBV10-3	CAISLPGIQETQYF	TGTGCCATCAGCCTCCCCGGGATCCAAGAGACCCAGTACTTC
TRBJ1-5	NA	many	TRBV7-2	CASSLTGMVTFSQPQHF	TGTGCCAGCAGCTTAACCGGGATGGTAACATTTAGTCAGCCCCAGCATTTT
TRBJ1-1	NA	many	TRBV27	CASRLDGVVTEAFF	TGTGCCAGCAGATTAGACGGGGTGGTCACTGAAGCTTTCTTT
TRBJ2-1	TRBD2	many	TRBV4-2	CASSQDRVAGGGEQFF	TGTGCCAGCAGCCAAGATAGGGTAGCGGGAGGTGGTGAGCAGTTCTTC
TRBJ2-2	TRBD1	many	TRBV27	CASSLLHGTVIGTGELFF	TGTGCCAGCAGTTTATTGCACGGGACAGTAATCGGCACCGGGGAGCTGTTTTTT
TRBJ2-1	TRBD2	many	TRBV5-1	CASSLTTAGADNEQFF	TGCGCCAGCAGCTTGACGACAGCGGGGGCAGACAATGAGCAGTTCTTC
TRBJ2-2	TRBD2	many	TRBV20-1	CSARLAGRPSKGELFF	TGCAGTGCTAGGTTGGCCGGGAGGCCCAGTAAAGGGGAGCTGTTTTTT
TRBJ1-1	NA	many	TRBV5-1	CASSPDRSNTEAFF	TGCGCCAGCAGCCCGGACAGATCGAACACTGAAGCTTTCTTT
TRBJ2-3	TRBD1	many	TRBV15	CATSTGRQGFTDTQYF	TGTGCCACCAGCACTGGGAGACAGGGCTTCACAGATACGCAGTATTTT
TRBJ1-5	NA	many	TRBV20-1	CSARGDSNQPQHF	TGCAGTGCTAGAGGGGACAGCAATCAGCCCCAGCATTTT
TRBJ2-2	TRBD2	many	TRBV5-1	CASSSPGSSGTGELFF	TGCGCCAGCAGCTCACCAGGGTCTAGCGGGACCGGGGAGCTGTTTTTT
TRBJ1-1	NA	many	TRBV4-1	CASSQGVGGSKGTEAFF	TGCGCCAGCAGCCAAGGGGTGGGGGGGTCAAAAGGGACTGAAGCTTTCTTT
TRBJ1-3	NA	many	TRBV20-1	CSARPRQGTGNTIYF	TGCAGTGCTAGACCCCGCCAGGGGACTGGAAACACCATATATTTT
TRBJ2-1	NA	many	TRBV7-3	CASSLGRLNEQFF	TGTGCCAGCAGCCTCGGAAGGCTCAATGAGCAGTTCTTC
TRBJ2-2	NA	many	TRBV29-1	CSVVGRGTGELFF	TGCAGCGTTGTAGGCAGGGGCACCGGGGAGCTGTTTTTT
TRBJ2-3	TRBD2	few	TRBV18	CASSPPTSGRQSTDTQYF	TGTGCCAGCTCACCACCGACTAGCGGACGCCAAAGCACAGATACGCAGTATTTT
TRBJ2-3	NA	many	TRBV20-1	CSVRAKRSTDTQYF	TGCAGTGTCAGGGCGAAGCGGTCCACAGATACGCAGTATTTT
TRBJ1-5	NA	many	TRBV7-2	CASSFERNQPQHF	TGTGCCAGCAGCTTTGAACGAAATCAGCCCCAGCATTTT
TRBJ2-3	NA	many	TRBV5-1	CASSLDSRVDTQYF	TGCGCCAGCAGCTTGGACTCCCGGGTAGATACGCAGTATTTT
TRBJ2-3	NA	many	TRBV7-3	CASSQDGYATDTQYF	TGTGCCAGCAGCCAGGATGGATATGCCACAGATACGCAGTATTTT
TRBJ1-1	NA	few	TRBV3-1	CASSQGPGGGKTEAFF	TGTGCCAGCAGCCAAGGCCCGGGCGGGGGTAAAACTGAAGCTTTCTTT
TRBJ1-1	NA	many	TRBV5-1	CASSFYSGTPKMNTEAFF	TGCGCCAGCAGCTTCTACTCCGGGACTCCCAAGATGAACACTGAAGCTTTCTTT
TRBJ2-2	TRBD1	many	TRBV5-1	CASSGTGGPGELFF	TGCGCCAGCAGCGGGACAGGGGGCCCCGGGGAGCTGTTTTTT
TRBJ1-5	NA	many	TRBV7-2	CASSLSVVSNQPQHF	TGTGCCAGCAGCTTAAGCGTAGTGAGCAATCAGCCCCAGCATTTT
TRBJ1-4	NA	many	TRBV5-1	CASSLSYRFTKEKLFF	TGCGCCAGCAGCCTGTCGTACCGGTTCACAAAGGAAAAACTGTTTTTT
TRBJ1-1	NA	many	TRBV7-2	CASRGRGTEAFF	TGTGCCAGCAGGGGGAGGGGCACTGAAGCTTTCTTT
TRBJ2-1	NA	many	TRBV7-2	CASSLSGPAQFF	TGTGCCAGCAGCTTAAGCGGGCCCGCTCAGTTCTTC
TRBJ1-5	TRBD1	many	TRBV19	CASSPDRPYNQPQHF	TGTGCCAGTAGTCCGGACAGGCCCTACAATCAGCCCCAGCATTTT
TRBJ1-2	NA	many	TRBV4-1	CASSQEGTGSFYGYTF	TGCGCCAGCAGCCAAGAGGGAACAGGGAGCTTCTATGGCTACACCTTC
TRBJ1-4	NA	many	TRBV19	CASSMGLDGEKLFF	TGTGCCAGTAGTATGGGCCTCGACGGTGAAAAACTGTTTTTT
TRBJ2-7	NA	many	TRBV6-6	CASSYWDGVSYEQYF	TGTGCCAGCAGTTACTGGGACGGCGTCTCCTACGAGCAGTACTTC
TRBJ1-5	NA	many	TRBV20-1	CSARDSQGYSNQPQHF	TGCAGTGCTAGAGATTCACAAGGCTATAGCAATCAGCCCCAGCATTTT
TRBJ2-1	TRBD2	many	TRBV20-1	CSARGLAGWGEQFF	TGCAGTGCTAGAGGGCTAGCGGGATGGGGTGAGCAGTTCTTC
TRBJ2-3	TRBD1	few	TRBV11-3	CASSLGDRVSTDTQYF	TGTGCCAGCAGCTTAGGGGACAGGGTGAGCACAGATACGCAGTATTTT
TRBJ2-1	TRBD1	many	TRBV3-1	CASSLSGTGAYEQFF	TGTGCCAGCAGCCTATCCGGGACAGGGGCTTATGAGCAGTTCTTC
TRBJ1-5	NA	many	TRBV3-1	CASSQDLGSGNQPQHF	TGTGCCAGCAGCCAAGATTTGGGTTCGGGTAATCAGCCCCAGCATTTT
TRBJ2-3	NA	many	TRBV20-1	CSAGRSTDTQYF	TGCAGTGCGGGGAGGAGCACAGATACGCAGTATTTT
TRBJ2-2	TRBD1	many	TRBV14	CASSRFPGTVPGELFF	TGTGCCAGCAGCCGATTCCCCGGGACAGTCCCCGGGGAGCTGTTTTTT
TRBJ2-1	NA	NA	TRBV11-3	CASSLGRATNEQFF	TGTGCCAGCAGCTTAGGGAGGGCGACCAATGAGCAGTTCTTC
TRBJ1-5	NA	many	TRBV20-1	CSASSRGRGNQPQHF	TGCAGTGCTAGTAGCAGGGGAAGGGGCAATCAGCCCCAGCATTTT
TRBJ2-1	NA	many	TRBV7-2	CASSLVSYNEQFF	TGTGCCAGCAGCTTAGTTTCCTACAATGAGCAGTTCTTC